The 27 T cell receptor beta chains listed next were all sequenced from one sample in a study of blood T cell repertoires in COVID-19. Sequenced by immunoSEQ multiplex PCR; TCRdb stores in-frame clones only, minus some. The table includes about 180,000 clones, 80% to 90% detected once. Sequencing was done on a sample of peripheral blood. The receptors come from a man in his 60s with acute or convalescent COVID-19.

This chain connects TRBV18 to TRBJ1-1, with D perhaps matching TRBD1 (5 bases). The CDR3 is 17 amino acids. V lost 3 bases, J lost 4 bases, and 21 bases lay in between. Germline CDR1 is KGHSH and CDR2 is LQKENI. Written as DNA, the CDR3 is TGTGCCAGCTCACCCTACGTGGGACTAGCCAAAGGCACTGAAGCTTTCTTT. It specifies CASSPYVGLAKGTEAFF.

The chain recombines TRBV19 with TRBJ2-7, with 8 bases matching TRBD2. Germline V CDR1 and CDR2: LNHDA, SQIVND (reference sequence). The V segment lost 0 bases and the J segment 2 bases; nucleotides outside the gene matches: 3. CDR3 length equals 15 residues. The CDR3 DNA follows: TGTGCCAGTAGTATAGAGGCGGGAGGCCCCTACGAGCAGTACTTC. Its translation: CASSIEAGGPYEQYF.

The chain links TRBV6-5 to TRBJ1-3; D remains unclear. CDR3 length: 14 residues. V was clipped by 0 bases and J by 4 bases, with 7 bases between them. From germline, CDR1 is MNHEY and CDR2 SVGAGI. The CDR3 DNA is TGTGCCAGCAGTTACTCAGACAAGGGAAACACCATATATTTT. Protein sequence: CASSYSDKGNTIYF.

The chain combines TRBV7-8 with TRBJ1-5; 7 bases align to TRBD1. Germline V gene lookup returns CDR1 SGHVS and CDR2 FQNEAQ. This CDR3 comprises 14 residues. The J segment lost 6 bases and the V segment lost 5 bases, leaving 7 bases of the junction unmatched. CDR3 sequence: CASSPKGDSQPQHF. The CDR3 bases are TGTGCCAGCAGCCCTAAAGGGGACAGTCAGCCCCAGCATTTT.

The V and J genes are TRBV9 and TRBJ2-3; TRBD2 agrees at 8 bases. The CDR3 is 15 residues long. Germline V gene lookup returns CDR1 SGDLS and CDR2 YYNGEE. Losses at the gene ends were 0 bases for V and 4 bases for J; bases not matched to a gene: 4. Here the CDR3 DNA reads TGTGCCAGCAGCGTAGCGGGAGGGTCAGCAGATACGCAGTATTTT. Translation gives CASSVAGGSADTQYF.

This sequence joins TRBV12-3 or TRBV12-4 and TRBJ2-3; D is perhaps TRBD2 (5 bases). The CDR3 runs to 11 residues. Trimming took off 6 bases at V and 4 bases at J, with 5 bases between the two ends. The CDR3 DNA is TGTGCCAGCAGCGGGGCAGATACGCAGTATTTT. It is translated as CASSGADTQYF.

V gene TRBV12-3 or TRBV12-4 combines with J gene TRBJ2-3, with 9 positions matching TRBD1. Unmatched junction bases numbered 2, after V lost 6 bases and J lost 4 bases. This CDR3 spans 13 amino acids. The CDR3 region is CASRGTGSDTQYF. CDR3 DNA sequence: TGTGCCAGCAGAGGGACAGGGTCAGATACGCAGTATTTT.

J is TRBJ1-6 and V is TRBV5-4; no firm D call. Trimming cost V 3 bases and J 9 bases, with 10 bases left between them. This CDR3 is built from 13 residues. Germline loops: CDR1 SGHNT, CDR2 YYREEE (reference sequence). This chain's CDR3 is CASSSSEVSPLHF. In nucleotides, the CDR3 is TGTGCCAGCAGCTCGTCCGAGGTTTCACCCCTCCACTTT. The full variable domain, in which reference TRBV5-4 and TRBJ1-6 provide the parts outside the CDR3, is ETGVTQSPTHLIKTRGQQVTLRCSSQSGHNTVSWYQQALGQGPQFIFQYYREEENGRGNFPPRFSGLQFPNYSSELNVNALELDDSALYLCASSSSEVSPLHFGNGTRLTVT.

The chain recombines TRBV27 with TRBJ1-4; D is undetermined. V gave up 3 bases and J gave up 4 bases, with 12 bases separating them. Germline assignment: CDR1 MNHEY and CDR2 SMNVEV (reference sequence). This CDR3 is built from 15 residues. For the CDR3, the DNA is TGTGCCAGCAGTTTTCTCCCCTTCGGTAATGAAAAACTGTTTTTT. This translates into CASSFLPFGNEKLFF.

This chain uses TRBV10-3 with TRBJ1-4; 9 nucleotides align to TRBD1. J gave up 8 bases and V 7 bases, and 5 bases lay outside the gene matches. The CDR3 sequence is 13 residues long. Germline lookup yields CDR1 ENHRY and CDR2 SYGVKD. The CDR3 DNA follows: TGTGCCATCACCAAGGACAGGGGCGAAAAACTGTTTTTT. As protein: CAITKDRGEKLFF.

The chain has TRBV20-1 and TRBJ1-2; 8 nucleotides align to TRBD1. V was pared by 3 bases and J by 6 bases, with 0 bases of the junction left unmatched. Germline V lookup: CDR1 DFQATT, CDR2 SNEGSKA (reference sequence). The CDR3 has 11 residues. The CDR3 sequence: CSARDRDGYTF. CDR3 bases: TGCAGTGCTAGGGACAGGGATGGCTACACCTTC.

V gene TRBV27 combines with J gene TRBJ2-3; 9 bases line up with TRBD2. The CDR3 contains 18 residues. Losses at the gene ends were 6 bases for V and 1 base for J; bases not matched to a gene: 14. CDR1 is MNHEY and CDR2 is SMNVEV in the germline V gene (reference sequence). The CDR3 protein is CASSSPWREGWGTDTQYF. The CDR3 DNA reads TGTGCCAGCAGCTCACCCTGGCGGGAGGGGTGGGGCACAGATACGCAGTATTTT.

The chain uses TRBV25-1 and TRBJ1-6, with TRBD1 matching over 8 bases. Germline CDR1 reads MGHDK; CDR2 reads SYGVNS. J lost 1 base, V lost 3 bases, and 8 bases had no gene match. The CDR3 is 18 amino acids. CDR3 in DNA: TGTGCCAGCAGTGATTCCAGGGGGCGATCGTCCTATAATTCACCCCTCCACTTT. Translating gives CASSDSRGRSSYNSPLHF.

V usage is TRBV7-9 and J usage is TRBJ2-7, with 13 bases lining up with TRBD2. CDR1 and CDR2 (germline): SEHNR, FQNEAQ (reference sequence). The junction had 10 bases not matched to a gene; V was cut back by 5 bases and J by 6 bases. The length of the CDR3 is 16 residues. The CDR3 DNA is TGTGCCAGCAGCGCCGAACTAGCGGGAGGGCCCGGCGAGCAGTACTTC. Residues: CASSAELAGGPGEQYF.

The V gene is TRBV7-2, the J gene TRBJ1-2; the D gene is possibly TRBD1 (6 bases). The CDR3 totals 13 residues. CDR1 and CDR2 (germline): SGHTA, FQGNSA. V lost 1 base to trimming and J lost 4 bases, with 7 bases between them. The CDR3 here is CASSLGGPYGYTF. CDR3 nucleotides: TGTGCCAGCAGCTTAGGGGGGCCCTATGGCTACACCTTC. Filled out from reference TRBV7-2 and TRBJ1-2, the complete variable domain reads GAGVSQSPSNKVTEKGKDVELRCDPISGHTALYWYRQSLGQGLEFLIYFQGNSAPDKSGLPSDRFSAERTGGSVSTLTIQRTQQEDSAVYLCASSLGGPYGYTFGSGTRLTVV.

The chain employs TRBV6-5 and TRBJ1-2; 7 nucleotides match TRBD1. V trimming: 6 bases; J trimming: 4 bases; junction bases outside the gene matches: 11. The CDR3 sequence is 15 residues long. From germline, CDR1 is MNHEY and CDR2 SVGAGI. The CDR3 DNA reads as TGTGCCAGCAGCGGGTTAGGGGGCACGAGCTATGGCTACACCTTC. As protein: CASSGLGGTSYGYTF.

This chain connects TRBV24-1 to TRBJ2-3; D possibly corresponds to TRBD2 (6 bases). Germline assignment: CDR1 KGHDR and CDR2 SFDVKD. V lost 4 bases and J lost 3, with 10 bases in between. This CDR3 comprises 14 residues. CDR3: CATSETRETDTQYF. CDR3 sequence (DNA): TGTGCCACCAGTGAAACCCGGGAGACAGATACGCAGTATTTT.

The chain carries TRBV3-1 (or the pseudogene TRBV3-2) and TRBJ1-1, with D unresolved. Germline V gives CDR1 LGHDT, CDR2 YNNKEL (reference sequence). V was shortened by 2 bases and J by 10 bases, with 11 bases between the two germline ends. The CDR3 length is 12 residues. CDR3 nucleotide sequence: TGTGCCAGCAGCCAAACCCCATCCGGAGCTTTCTTT. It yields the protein CASSQTPSGAFF.

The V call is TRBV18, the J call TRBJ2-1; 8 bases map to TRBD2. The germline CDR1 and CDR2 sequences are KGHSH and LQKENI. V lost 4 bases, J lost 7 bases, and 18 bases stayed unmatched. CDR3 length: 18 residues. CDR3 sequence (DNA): TGTGCCAGCTCACGCAGTGGATCGGGGGGGCGAAACGGGAATGAGCAGTTCTTC. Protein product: CASSRSGSGGRNGNEQFF.

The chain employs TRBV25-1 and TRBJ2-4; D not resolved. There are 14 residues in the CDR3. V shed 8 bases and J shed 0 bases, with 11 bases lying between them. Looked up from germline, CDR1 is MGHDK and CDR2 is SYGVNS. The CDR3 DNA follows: TGTGCCAGCCGAAGTGAGGTAGCCAAAAACATTCAGTACTTC. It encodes CASRSEVAKNIQYF.

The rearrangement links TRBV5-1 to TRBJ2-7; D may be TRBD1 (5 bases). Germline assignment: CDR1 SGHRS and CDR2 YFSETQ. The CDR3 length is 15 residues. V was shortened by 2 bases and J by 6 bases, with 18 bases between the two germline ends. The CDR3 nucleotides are TGCGCCAGCAGCTTAACAGGCCCCCGGTTATCCGAGCAGTACTTC. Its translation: CASSLTGPRLSEQYF.

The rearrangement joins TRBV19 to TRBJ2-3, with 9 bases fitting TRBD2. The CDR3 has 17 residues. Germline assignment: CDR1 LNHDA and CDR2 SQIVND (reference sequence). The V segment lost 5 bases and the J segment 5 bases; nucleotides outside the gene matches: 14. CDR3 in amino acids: CASSLAGSPRVGDTQYF. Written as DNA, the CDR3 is TGTGCCAGTAGTCTAGCGGGATCCCCCCGGGTCGGAGATACGCAGTATTTT. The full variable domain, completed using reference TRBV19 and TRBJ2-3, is DGGITQSPKYLFRKEGQNVTLSCEQNLNHDAMYWYRQDPGQGLRLIYYSQIVNDFQKGDIAEGYSVSREKKESFPLTVTSAQKNPTAFYLCASSLAGSPRVGDTQYFGPGTRLTVL.

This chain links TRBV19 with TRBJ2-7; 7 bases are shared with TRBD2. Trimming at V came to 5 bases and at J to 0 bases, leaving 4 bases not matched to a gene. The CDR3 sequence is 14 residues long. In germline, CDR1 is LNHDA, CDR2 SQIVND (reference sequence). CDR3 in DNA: TGTGCCAGTAGTTCCCGGACTAGCTCCTACGAGCAGTACTTC. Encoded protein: CASSSRTSSYEQYF.

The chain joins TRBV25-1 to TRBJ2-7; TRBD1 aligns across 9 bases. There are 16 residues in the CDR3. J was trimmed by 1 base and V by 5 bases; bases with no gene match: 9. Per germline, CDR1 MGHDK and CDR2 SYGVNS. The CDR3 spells CASSPGTGPVSYEQYF. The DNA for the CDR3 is TGTGCCAGCAGTCCCGGGACAGGGCCAGTATCCTACGAGCAGTACTTC.

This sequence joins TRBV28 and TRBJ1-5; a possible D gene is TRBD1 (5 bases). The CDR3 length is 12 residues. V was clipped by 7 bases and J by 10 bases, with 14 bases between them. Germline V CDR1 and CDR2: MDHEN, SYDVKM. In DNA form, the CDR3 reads TGTGCCAGCACAAAGGGGTTTGCACCCCAGCATTTT. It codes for CASTKGFAPQHF.

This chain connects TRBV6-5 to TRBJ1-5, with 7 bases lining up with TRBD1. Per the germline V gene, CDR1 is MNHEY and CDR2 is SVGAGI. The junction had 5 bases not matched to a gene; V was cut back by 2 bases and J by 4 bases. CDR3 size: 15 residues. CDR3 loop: CASSYGGGANQPQHF. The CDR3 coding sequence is TGTGCCAGCAGTTACGGAGGGGGCGCGAATCAGCCCCAGCATTTT.

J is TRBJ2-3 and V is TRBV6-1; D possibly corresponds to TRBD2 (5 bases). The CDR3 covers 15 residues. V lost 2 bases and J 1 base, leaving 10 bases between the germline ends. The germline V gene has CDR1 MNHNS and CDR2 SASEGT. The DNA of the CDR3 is TGTGCCAGCAGTGAACCGGGGTTGGGCACAGATACGCAGTATTTT. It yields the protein CASSEPGLGTDTQYF.